The rows below give T cell receptor beta chains drawn from one sample of a study of human T cells and chemical hapten exposure. TCRdb passed the RACE reads through MiXCR, listing each CDR3 protein once. The top ten clones hold 7% to 10% of a sample with around 350,000 distinct CDR3 sequences, 4.5% to 5.5% of them seen once. Sequenced here: whole blood, sampled in connection with sensitization to the hapten diphenylcyclopropenone (DPC). All receptors come from a woman younger than 35 with alopecia areata. Some clones in this sample may be carry-over from other donors' samples. Both conserved end residues are trimmed from each CDR3.

TRBV4-3,ASSHAPGQGEEKLF
TRBV18,ASSPQGYRTEAF
TRBV14,ASSQGIEQF
TRBV6-1,ASSEPQDGNTEAF
TRBV12-3/TRBV12-4,ASSFAVAGELF
TRBV27,ASSPTGGGTVFYGYT
TRBV7-9,ASSNYRDRSYGYT
TRBV18,ASSGTVNTEAF
TRBV15,ATSRPPVGGSTDTQY
TRBV5-1,ANPGHNYEQY
TRBV20-1,SARFSGGAWADTQY
TRBV20-1,SADRLYNSPLH
TRBV5-1,ASSFGLAGAGELF
TRBV5-1,ASRQQGISTDTQY
TRBV2,ASSDSTGLDEQY
TRBV11-2,ASSLDPSDTGYGYT
TRBV11-3,ASSLGFDRLTDTQY
TRBV12-3/TRBV12-4,ASSSDGANSPLH
TRBV24-1,ATGGDQPQH
TRBV3-1,ASRLLLAGVLWEQY
TRBV6-5,ASSSGWNEQF
TRBV3-1,ASSQDGRNTEAF
TRBV7-9,ASSSRQAFTYEQY
TRBV7-2,ATAGTGMDEQY
TRBV6-2/TRBV6-3,ASSSFGTSGDNEQF
TRBV7-3,ASSNQGRDTQY
TRBV6-6,ASGQAGGQETQY
TRBV7-2,ASSLAVGMSSGYT
TRBV5-5,ASSFNRRDLIAKNIQY
TRBV4-2,ASSREAEQY
TRBV6-1,ASSGQPQPSSYEQY
TRBV6-2/TRBV6-3,ASKTGGLTYNEQF
TRBV5-1,ASSQGRLRVGGSPLH
TRBV4-1,ASSQEEGVSYNEQF
TRBV29-1,SVEEPSGGLDEQF
TRBV28,ASSLHSEQY
TRBV29-1,SVGDRVYEQY
TRBV5-1,ASNNQLAETDTQY
TRBV12-3/TRBV12-4,ASSLEGPGGANVLT
TRBV6-5,ASSRLDTQY
TRBV5-6,ASSLGGGPQETQY
TRBV6-1,ASSEEIGTGGNQPQH
TRBV6-2/TRBV6-3,ASSGQGKTEAF
TRBV7-6,ASSFGNRNTEAF
TRBV3-1,ASSQGTDTGELF
TRBV29-1,SVGRTGTNEQF
TRBV29-1,SVEDRATYGYT
TRBV2,ASSEGFGNEQF
TRBV20-1,SAITGTSVGAF
TRBV28,ASSPSGGAYRTDTQY
TRBV7-2,ASSWGGQTSDTQY
TRBV20-1,SAMGVFQPQH
TRBV25-1,ASSESGSLGPYEQY